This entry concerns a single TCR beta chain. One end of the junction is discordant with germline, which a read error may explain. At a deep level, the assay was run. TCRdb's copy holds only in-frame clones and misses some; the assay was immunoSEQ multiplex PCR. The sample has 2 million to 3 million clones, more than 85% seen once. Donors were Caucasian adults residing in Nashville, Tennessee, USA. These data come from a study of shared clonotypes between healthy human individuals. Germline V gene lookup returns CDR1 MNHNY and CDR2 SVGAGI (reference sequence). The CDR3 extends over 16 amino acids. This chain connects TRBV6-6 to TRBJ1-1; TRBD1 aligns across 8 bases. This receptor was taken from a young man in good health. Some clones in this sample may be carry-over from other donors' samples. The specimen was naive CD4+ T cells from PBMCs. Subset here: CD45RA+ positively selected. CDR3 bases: TGTGCCAGCAGTTTCGACTCCAGGGGGCGAAGCACTGAAACTTTCTTT. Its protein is CASSFDSRGRSTETFF.